This T cell receptor beta chain originates from a study of OX40 agonist ivuxolimab in advanced cancers. Using immunoSEQ multiplex PCR, the repertoire was profiled, and TCRdb retains in-frame clones only, with some absent. The sample contains about 93,000 clones, 94% of which appear only once. This CDR3 spans 14 amino acids. Germline V gene data show CDR1 as SGHVS and CDR2 as FQNEAQ. V lost 1 base and J 5 bases, leaving 11 bases between the germline ends. Blood sampling was done at baseline, cycle 4 day 1, and cycle 7 day 1. The genes are TRBV7-8 and TRBJ2-5, with D perhaps TRBD1 or TRBD2 (6 bases each). The material sequenced was CD4+ or CD8+ T cells sorted from blood, taken in a trial of the OX40 agonist ivuxolimab. The receptor comes from an adult with an advanced solid tumor such as melanoma, head and neck, liver or kidney cancer. The CDR3, as DNA: TGTGCCAGCAGCTTAGTAGGGGGGACGGAGACCCAGTACTTC. Its protein product is CASSLVGGTETQYF.